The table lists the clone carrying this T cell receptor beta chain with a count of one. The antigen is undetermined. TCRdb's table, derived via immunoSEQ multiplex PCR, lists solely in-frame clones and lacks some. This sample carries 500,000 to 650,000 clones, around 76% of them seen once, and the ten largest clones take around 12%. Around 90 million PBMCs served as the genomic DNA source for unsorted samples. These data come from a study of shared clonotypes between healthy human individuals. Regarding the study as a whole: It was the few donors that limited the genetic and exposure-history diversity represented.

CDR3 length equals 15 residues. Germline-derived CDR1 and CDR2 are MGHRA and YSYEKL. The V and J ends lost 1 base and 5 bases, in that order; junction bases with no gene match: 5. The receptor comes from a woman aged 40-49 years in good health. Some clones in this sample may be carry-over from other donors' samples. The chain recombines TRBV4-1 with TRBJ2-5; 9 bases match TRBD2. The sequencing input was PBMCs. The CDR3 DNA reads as TGCGCCAGCAGCCAAGTAGGTAGCGGGAGCGAGACCCAGTACTTC. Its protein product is CASSQVGSGSETQYF.